This T cell receptor (beta chain) is from a study of shared clonotypes between healthy human individuals. Germline values: CDR1 MNHNY, CDR2 SVGAGI (reference sequence). The CDR3 consists of 14 residues. V gave up 6 bases and J gave up 7 bases; unmatched junction bases: 11. Libraries were prepared by immunoSEQ multiplex PCR; TCRdb keeps only in-frame clonotypes and omits some of them. The sample records about 1 million clones, more than 60% being singletons. Study-level points and caveats: The rarefaction results pointed to incomplete sorted-subset sequencing despite large depth. Among four donors, about 5% of naive CD4 clonotypes were found in common.

The study drew all its donors from Caucasian adults living in Nashville, Tennessee. This clone occurred once. What it recognizes is unknown. Sequenced sample: memory CD4+ T cells sorted from blood. Described subset: CD45RA-negative fraction. The origin of this receptor is a man aged 18 to 29 in good health. V gene TRBV6-6 combines with J gene TRBJ1-2, with 7 positions matching TRBD1. The CDR3 loop reads CASSPDRVVSGYTF. The DNA of the CDR3 is TGTGCCAGCAGCCCCGACAGGGTGGTGAGTGGCTACACCTTC.